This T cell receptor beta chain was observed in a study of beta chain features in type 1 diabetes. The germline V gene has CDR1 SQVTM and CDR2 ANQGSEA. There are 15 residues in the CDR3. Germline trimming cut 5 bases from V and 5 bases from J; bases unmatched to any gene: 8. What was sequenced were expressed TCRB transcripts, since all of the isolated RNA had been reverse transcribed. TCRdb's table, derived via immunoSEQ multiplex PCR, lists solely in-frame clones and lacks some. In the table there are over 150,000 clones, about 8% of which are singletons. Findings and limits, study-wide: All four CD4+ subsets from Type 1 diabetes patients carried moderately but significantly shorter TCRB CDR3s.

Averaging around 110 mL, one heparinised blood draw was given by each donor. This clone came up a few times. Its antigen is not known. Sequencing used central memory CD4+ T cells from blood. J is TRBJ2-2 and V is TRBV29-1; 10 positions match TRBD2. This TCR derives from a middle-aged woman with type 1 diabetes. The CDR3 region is CSVWPSGGPTGELFF. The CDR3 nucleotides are TGCAGCGTTTGGCCTAGCGGGGGCCCTACCGGGGAGCTGTTTTTT.